The next 23 T cell receptor beta chains were all read from a single sample in a study of memory CD8 T cells in hepatitis C reinfection. Stated time point: pre-reinfection, 55 to 20 weeks before reinfection detection. TCR sequencing was done directly ex vivo on sorted cells, without expansion in vitro. The assay was immunoSEQ multiplex PCR, and TCRdb's table has in-frame clones only and misses some. The sample consists of approximately 52,000 clones, roughly 86% of them appearing once. Sequences were obtained from naive CD8+ T cells sorted from blood. Receptors originate from a man aged 18 to 30 with hepatitis C virus infection.

This clone appeared a single time. The gene calls are TRBV28 and TRBJ1-4; 7 nucleotides agree with TRBD1. V lost 6 bases, J lost 8 bases, and 3 bases stayed unmatched. The CDR3 has 12 residues. Germline assignment: CDR1 MDHEN and CDR2 SYDVKM. The CDR3 coding sequence is TGTGCCAGCAGCCCGGACAGGGAAAAACTGTTTTTT. As protein: CASSPDREKLFF.

The chain has TRBV19 and TRBJ1-1; no definite D call. The CDR3 totals 13 residues. Trimming removed 4 bases from V and 0 bases from J, with 6 bases in between. Germline V gene data show CDR1 as LNHDA and CDR2 as SQIVND (reference sequence). The CDR3 loop is CASSTRLNTEAFF. Here the CDR3 DNA reads TGTGCCAGTAGTACGCGGTTGAACACTGAAGCTTTCTTT.

This clone occurred a few times. The rearrangement joins TRBV5-5 to TRBJ1-4; possible D gene TRBD1, 5 bases. Trimming removed 4 bases from V and 5 bases from J, with 15 bases in between. Per the germline V gene, CDR1 is SGHKS and CDR2 is YYEKEE (reference sequence). There are 15 residues in the CDR3. CDR3 DNA sequence: TGTGCCAGCAGCCACCAGGGTGGGGTCAATGAAAAACTGTTTTTT. Translating gives CASSHQGGVNEKLFF.

This chain links TRBV5-6 with TRBJ2-5; D remains ambiguous. The J call may be incorrect, as the DNA end agrees better with TRBJ2-7. This CDR3 spans 14 amino acids. The germline CDR1 and CDR2 sequences are SGHDT and YYEEEE. The CDR3 DNA is TGTGCCAGCAGCTTGGCAAGCGTGGCCTACGAGCAGTACTTC. Its protein is CASSLASVAYEQYF.

The CDR3: CASRALFSNQGEQYV. The CDR3 region has the DNA TGTGCCAGCAGAGCGCTGTTCAGCAACCAGGGGGAGCAGTACGTC. The chain is built from TRBV9 and TRBJ2-7, with D possibly matching TRBD1 (6 bases). The CDR3 sequence is 15 residues long. Trimming removed 5 bases from V and 7 bases from J, with 22 bases in between. The germline V gene encodes CDR1 SGDLS and CDR2 YYNGEE.

The chain uses TRBV28 and TRBJ1-1; 9 bases line up with TRBD1. Losses at the gene ends were 10 bases for V and 3 bases for J; bases not matched to a gene: 9. The V gene's germline CDR1 is MDHEN and CDR2 SYDVKM. This CDR3 has 14 amino acids. The CDR3 region is CATALDRGYTEAFF. The CDR3 nucleotides read TGTGCCACCGCGCTAGACAGGGGGTACACTGAAGCTTTCTTT.

The chain combines TRBV9 with TRBJ2-7; 9 nucleotides match TRBD1. Germline assignment: CDR1 SGDLS and CDR2 YYNGEE. Trimming at V came to 3 bases and at J to 6 bases, leaving 4 bases not matched to a gene. This CDR3 has 13 amino acids. CDR3 region: CASSATTGGEQYF. The CDR3 bases are TGTGCCAGCAGCGCCACGACAGGGGGCGAGCAGTACTTC.

CDR3 protein: CASSLSASGHNEQFF. The CDR3 bases are TGTGCCAGCAGTTTATCGGCTAGCGGCCACAATGAGCAGTTCTTC. The gene calls are TRBV28 and TRBJ2-1, with 7 bases lining up with TRBD2. CDR3 size: 15 residues. CDR1 and CDR2 (germline): MDHEN, SYDVKM. Trimming took 1 base from V and 5 from J; bases not matched to a gene: 5.

Points on this clone: The germline gene is not matched at one end of the junction; a read error may be the cause. This chain joins TRBV11-2 and TRBJ2-5, with 10 bases lining up with TRBD1. CDR3 length equals 15 residues. CDR1 and CDR2 from the germline V gene are SGHAT and FQNNGV. This CDR3 reads CASSFGTGVFETRYF. In DNA form, the CDR3 reads TGTGCCAGCAGCTTCGGGACAGGGGTATTCGAGACCCGGTACTTC.

CDR3 residues: CASSAGQRYEQYF. The DNA of the CDR3 is TGTGCCAGTAGTGCCGGACAGAGATACGAGCAGTACTTC. The chain has TRBV19 and TRBJ2-7, with D possibly being TRBD1 (6 bases). Germline V CDR1 and CDR2: LNHDA, SQIVND (reference sequence). CDR3 length: 13 amino acids. V shed 5 bases and J shed 4 bases, with 12 bases lying between them.

The CDR3 DNA sequence: TGTGCCAGTAGTACCCCACAGGGGGCCGTAGAGACCCAGTACTTC. It is translated as CASSTPQGAVETQYF. The chain is built from TRBV19 and TRBJ2-5; 9 positions match TRBD1. This CDR3 contains 15 residues. CDR1 is LNHDA, CDR2 SQIVND, per germline (reference sequence). With 4 bases clipped from V and 4 bases from J, the junction kept 7 bases outside the gene matches.

In the case of this clone: An end of the junction differs from the germline gene, which may be a read error. V usage is TRBV12-5 and J usage is TRBJ2-2, with D possibly matching TRBD2 (5 bases). There are 13 residues in the CDR3. The V gene's germline CDR1 is LGHNT and CDR2 FRNRAP. CDR3 in amino acids: CASGPRSTGELFF. The CDR3, as DNA: TGTGCTAGTGGTCCCCGATCCACCGGGGAGCTGTTTTTC.

Here the CDR3 DNA reads TGCAGCGTAGGATACCTAGCGGGATGGGGCAATGAGCAGTTCTTC. This codes for CSVGYLAGWGNEQFF. V and J are TRBV29-1 and TRBJ2-1, with TRBD2 matching 9 bases. With V trimmed by 6 bases and J by 6 bases, 12 bases remained unmatched. From germline, CDR1 is SQVTM and CDR2 ANQGSEA. This CDR3 is 15 amino acids long.

The chain links TRBV27 to TRBJ2-5; 7 bases are shared with TRBD2. Germline CDR1 and CDR2: MNHEY and SMNVEV (reference sequence). This CDR3 contains 14 residues. Trimming removed 6 bases from V and 5 bases from J; junction bases left unmatched: 9. CDR3 protein: CASSEGGPGETQYF. The CDR3 DNA reads TGTGCCAGCAGCGAGGGAGGGCCCGGGGAGACCCAGTACTTC.

V usage is TRBV5-6 and J usage is TRBJ2-5; TRBD1 matches 10 bases. Germline CDR1 and CDR2: SGHDT and YYEEEE. The CDR3 sequence is 15 residues long. The junction had 8 bases not matched to a gene; V was cut back by 4 bases and J by 5 bases. CDR3 amino acids: CASSDPGTGDETQYF. CDR3 nucleotides: TGTGCCAGCAGCGACCCCGGGACAGGGGACGAGACCCAGTACTTC.

The genes are TRBV7-9 and TRBJ1-1; tentative D call: TRBD1 (5 bases). Trimming left V 5 bases short and J 4 bases short, with 14 bases between. The germline V gene has CDR1 SEHNR and CDR2 FQNEAQ (reference sequence). This CDR3 has 14 residues. CDR3 DNA: TGTGCCAGCAGCCCAACAGGCGGCGGCACTGAAGCTTTCTTT. Encoded protein: CASSPTGGGTEAFF. Based on the CDR3 plus reference TRBV7-9 and TRBJ1-1, the full variable domain is DTGVSQNPRHKITKRGQNVTFRCDPISEHNRLYWYRQTLGQGPEFLTYFQNEAQLEKSRLLSDRFSAERPKGSFSTLEIQRTEQGDSAMYLCASSPTGGGTEAFFGQGTRLTVV.

The gene calls are TRBV6-4 and TRBJ1-5; D unclear. Trimming removed 0 bases at V and 0 bases at J, with 12 bases between. Germline CDR1 MRHNA, CDR2 SNTAGT. The CDR3 totals 17 residues. The CDR3 DNA is TGTGCCAGCAGTGACTCGAGAGGCTTTCTTAGCAATCAGCCCCAGCATTTT. Translation: CASSDSRGFLSNQPQHF.

The chain uses TRBV6-1 and TRBJ2-1; the D gene is possibly TRBD2 (6 bases). V was trimmed by 6 bases and J by 3 bases, leaving 12 bases between them. CDR3 length equals 14 residues. Germline V lookup: CDR1 MNHNS, CDR2 SASEGT. This chain's CDR3 is CASRNSGFYNEQFF. CDR3 DNA sequence: TGTGCCAGCAGGAATAGCGGTTTCTACAATGAGCAGTTCTTC.

The rearrangement joins TRBV7-9 to TRBJ1-6, with D perhaps TRBD1 (6 bases). Looked up from germline, CDR1 is SEHNR and CDR2 is FQNEAQ (reference sequence). Trimming left V 5 bases short and J 8 bases short, with 13 bases between. CDR3 length equals 14 residues. Here the CDR3 reads CASSATGTDSPLHF. The DNA for the CDR3 is TGTGCCAGCAGCGCTACAGGGACGGATTCACCCCTCCACTTT.

The V gene is TRBV7-2, the J gene TRBJ2-7; 9 bases are shared with TRBD1. The CDR3 has 15 residues. The V and J ends lost 3 bases and 0 bases, in that order; junction bases with no gene match: 3. The germline V gene has CDR1 SGHTA and CDR2 FQGNSA. The CDR3 DNA is TGTGCCAGCAGCTTCGACAGGGGGAGCTCCTACGAGCAGTACTTC. Its translation is CASSFDRGSSYEQYF.

This chain links TRBV9 with TRBJ1-2; D is perhaps TRBD1 (5 bases). The germline CDR1 and CDR2 sequences are SGDLS and YYNGEE. The V end was cut by 3 bases, the J end by 2 bases, with 14 bases between. The CDR3 covers 15 residues. CDR3 in DNA: TGTGCCAGCAGCGCCGGGACTGGCCGGAACTATGGCTACACCTTC. Its protein product is CASSAGTGRNYGYTF. The full variable domain, completed using reference TRBV9 and TRBJ1-2, is DSGVTQTPKHLITATGQRVTLRCSPRSGDLSVYWYQQSLDQGLQFLIQYYNGEERAKGNILERFSAQQFPDLHSELNLSSLELGDSALYFCASSAGTGRNYGYTFGSGTRLTVV.

The V and J genes are TRBV5-4 and TRBJ2-3; 12 nucleotides line up with TRBD2. V gave up 4 bases and J gave up 6 bases; unmatched junction bases: 9. The CDR3 is made up of 16 amino acids. The germline gives CDR1 SGHNT, CDR2 YYREEE (reference sequence). The CDR3 coding sequence is TGTGCCAGCAGCGTTCCGGGACTAGCGGGTACGGATACGCAGTATTTT. The encoded protein is CASSVPGLAGTDTQYF.

The V gene is TRBV4-1, the J gene TRBJ2-7, with 7 positions matching TRBD1. Germline assignment: CDR1 MGHRA and CDR2 YSYEKL. The CDR3 is 14 amino acids. Trimming at V came to 4 bases and at J to 0 bases, leaving 3 bases not matched to a gene. CDR3 in amino acids: CASSPTGISYEQYF. The CDR3 region has the DNA TGCGCCAGCAGCCCGACAGGGATCTCCTACGAGCAGTACTTC.